The sequence of this TCR beta chain was determined in a study of graft-versus-host responses after intestinal transplantation. Whole-study context: Each recipient received anti-thymocyte globulin induction, then tacrolimus and steroids for 2 to 4 years.

Repertoires were generated with immunoSEQ multiplex PCR, while TCRdb's copy carries only in-frame clones and drops some. In the table there are some 48,000 clones, approximately 95% of which are singletons. General study points: Present in recipient marrow, GvH clones included some that appeared first in ileum or blood. Within allografts, high graft-versus-host to host-versus-graft clonal ratios were seen among patients with graft-donor T cell macrochimerism. Early post-transplant HvG declines were associated with peak circulating GvH clone levels.

The germline V and J ends were trimmed by 2 bases and 7 bases, with 9 bases remaining between them. The CDR3 loop spans 12 amino acids. Germline lookup yields CDR1 MNHEY and CDR2 SMNVEV (reference sequence). A note on this clone: Its antigen is not identified.

This material consisted of unstimulated CD8+ T cells sorted from spleen or lymph node cells, taken before transplant. This receptor was identified in a human donor who was the organ donor for an intestinal transplant. The chain carries TRBV27 and TRBJ2-7; a possible D gene is TRBD1 (5 bases). In DNA form, the CDR3 reads TGTGCCAGCAGTTTACCAGGGAATGAGCAGTACTTC. It specifies CASSLPGNEQYF.